Included here is one T cell receptor beta chain sequence, with context. Its antigen remains unknown. Trimming shortened V by 2 bases and J by 3 bases, and 6 bases separated the two germline ends. Germline values: CDR1 SGHAT, CDR2 FQNNGV. This CDR3 has 13 residues. This sample is drawn from a study of shared clonotypes between healthy human individuals. Study-wide findings and caveats: Sequencing depth was expected to influence donor clonotype sharing. Relative to clonotypes present in all four donors, those not shared had lower generation probabilities.

It was at deep level that the assay was run. Several immunoSEQ plates received, in even portions, the genomic DNA of each subset. The data were produced by immunoSEQ multiplex PCR, yet TCRdb's version contains in-frame clones alone and is incomplete. The repertoire holds 2 million to 2.5 million clones, with under 95% as singletons. V and J are TRBV11-2 and TRBJ2-3; unclear D gene. The clonotype comes from a man aged 18 to 35 in good health. Some clones in this sample may be carry-over from other donors' samples. The sequenced sample consisted of naive CD4+ T cells from PBMCs. Subset in this sample: CD45RA+ positively selected. The CDR3 here is CASSLIRTDTQYF. The CDR3 DNA reads as TGTGCCAGCAGCTTAATCAGGACAGATACGCAGTATTTT.